Listed below are T cell receptor beta chains from one sample, sequenced in a study of shared clonotypes between healthy human individuals. Using immunoSEQ multiplex PCR, the repertoire was profiled, and TCRdb retains in-frame clones only, with some absent. Counted here are approximately 470,000 clones, 70% to 85% occurring once; the ten biggest clones make up 12%. Sequencing was performed on PBMCs. The receptors stem from a woman in her forties in good health. Some clones in this sample may be carry-over from other donors' samples. Each CDR3 is given with its conserved first and last residue. Fields, in order: clone size, V gene, J gene, D gene, CDR3 protein, CDR3 DNA. D genes are given only for firm matches. The size entry is marked missing in some rows and otherwise reads once, few, many or a size class.

clone size: NA; V gene: TRBV5-1; J gene: TRBJ2-2; D gene: NA; CDR3 protein: CASSLDRTGELFF; CDR3 DNA: TGCGCCAGCAGCTTGGACAGGACCGGGGAGCTGTTTTTT
clone size: NA; V gene: TRBV9; J gene: TRBJ2-5; D gene: NA; CDR3 protein: CASSVFGQGQETQYF; CDR3 DNA: TGTGCCAGCAGCGTATTTGGGCAGGGCCAAGAGACCCAGTACTTC
clone size: NA; V gene: TRBV4-3; J gene: TRBJ2-7; D gene: NA; CDR3 protein: CASSLGTGTRSSYEQYF; CDR3 DNA: TGCGCCAGCAGCCTGGGGACCGGGACAAGGAGCTCCTACGAGCAGTACTTC
clone size: NA; V gene: TRBV6-9; J gene: TRBJ1-5; D gene: NA; CDR3 protein: CASSYSWGVGDCQPQHF; CDR3 DNA: TGTGCCAGCAGTTATTCTTGGGGAGTTGGGGATTGTCAGCCCCAGCATTTT
clone size: NA; V gene: TRBV28; J gene: TRBJ1-5; D gene: NA; CDR3 protein: CATHRDTNQPQHF; CDR3 DNA: TGTGCCACCCACCGGGACACTAATCAGCCCCAGCATTTT
clone size: NA; V gene: TRBV5-8; J gene: TRBJ2-7; D gene: NA; CDR3 protein: CASAPEGTIFYEQYF; CDR3 DNA: TGTGCCAGCGCCCCCGAGGGAACCATATTCTACGAGCAGTACTTC
clone size: NA; V gene: TRBV19; J gene: TRBJ2-1; D gene: NA; CDR3 protein: CASSIGRESEQFF; CDR3 DNA: TGTGCCAGTAGTATCGGCAGGGAGAGTGAGCAGTTCTTC
clone size: few; V gene: TRBV6-1; J gene: TRBJ1-5; D gene: TRBD1; CDR3 protein: CASSVQTGSNQPQHF; CDR3 DNA: TGTGCCAGCAGTGTACAGACAGGGTCCAATCAGCCCCAGCATTTT
clone size: NA; V gene: TRBV10-3; J gene: TRBJ1-5; D gene: TRBD1; CDR3 protein: CAISEDRVNQPQHF; CDR3 DNA: TGTGCCATCAGTGAGGACAGGGTTAATCAGCCCCAGCATTTT
clone size: NA; V gene: TRBV5-8; J gene: TRBJ2-5; D gene: TRBD1; CDR3 protein: CASSALRDRGEETQYF; CDR3 DNA: TGTGCCAGCAGCGCACTCCGGGACAGGGGGGAAGAGACCCAGTACTTC
clone size: NA; V gene: TRBV30; J gene: TRBJ2-6; D gene: NA; CDR3 protein: CAWSGSGANVLTF; CDR3 DNA: TGTGCCTGGAGCGGGTCCGGGGCCAACGTCCTGACTTTC
clone size: NA; V gene: TRBV11-2; J gene: TRBJ2-7; D gene: NA; CDR3 protein: CASSFVGDSYEQYF; CDR3 DNA: TGTGCCAGCAGCTTCGTGGGGGACTCCTACGAGCAGTACTTC
clone size: once; V gene: TRBV2; J gene: TRBJ1-3; D gene: NA; CDR3 protein: CASSGDPRTIYF; CDR3 DNA: TGTGCCAGCAGCGGGGACCCTCGCACCATATATTTT
clone size: few; V gene: TRBV18; J gene: TRBJ2-7; D gene: NA; CDR3 protein: CASSPAGDYEQYF; CDR3 DNA: TGTGCCAGCTCACCCGCAGGGGACTACGAGCAGTACTTC
clone size: NA; V gene: TRBV2; J gene: TRBJ2-7; D gene: NA; CDR3 protein: CASREPGRASEQYF; CDR3 DNA: TGTGCCAGCAGGGAGCCGGGCAGGGCTTCAGAGCAGTACTTC
clone size: NA; V gene: TRBV7-2; J gene: TRBJ1-1; D gene: NA; CDR3 protein: CASSLSLNTEAFF; CDR3 DNA: TGTGCCAGCAGCTTATCGTTGAACACTGAAGCTTTCTTT
clone size: NA; V gene: TRBV2; J gene: TRBJ1-3; D gene: TRBD1; CDR3 protein: CASSDWDRAGNTIYF; CDR3 DNA: TGTGCCAGCAGTGATTGGGACAGGGCCGGAAACACCATATATTTT
clone size: NA; V gene: TRBV5-5; J gene: TRBJ2-3; D gene: NA; CDR3 protein: CASSLDSRTTDTQYF; CDR3 DNA: TGTGCCAGCAGCTTGGATAGCAGGACCACAGATACGCAGTATTTT
clone size: NA; V gene: TRBV10-3; J gene: TRBJ2-1; D gene: NA; CDR3 protein: CAISDAAQGQFF; CDR3 DNA: TGTGCCATCAGTGATGCTGCCCAGGGGCAGTTCTTC
clone size: NA; V gene: TRBV5-1; J gene: TRBJ2-3; D gene: NA; CDR3 protein: CASSLAAAGSTDTQYF; CDR3 DNA: TGCGCCAGCAGCTTGGCCGCAGCCGGGAGCACAGATACGCAGTATTTT
clone size: NA; V gene: TRBV4-2; J gene: TRBJ2-7; D gene: NA; CDR3 protein: CASSLGVASSNEQYF; CDR3 DNA: TGTGCCAGCAGCTTAGGGGTGGCTAGCTCCAACGAGCAGTACTTC
clone size: NA; V gene: TRBV11-2; J gene: TRBJ2-1; D gene: TRBD2; CDR3 protein: CASSEGLAIDEQFF; CDR3 DNA: TGTGCCAGCAGCGAAGGACTAGCTATTGATGAGCAGTTCTTC
clone size: NA; V gene: TRBV13; J gene: TRBJ1-1; D gene: TRBD1; CDR3 protein: CASSLRWDRMPTEAFF; CDR3 DNA: TGTGCCAGCAGCTTACGCTGGGACAGAATGCCCACTGAAGCTTTCTTT
clone size: NA; V gene: TRBV7-9; J gene: TRBJ1-1; D gene: NA; CDR3 protein: CASSSQSGNTEAFF; CDR3 DNA: TGTGCCAGCAGCTCTCAATCAGGGAACACTGAAGCTTTCTTT
clone size: many; V gene: TRBV7-2; J gene: TRBJ1-3; D gene: TRBD1; CDR3 protein: CASSPDRVRGNTIYF; CDR3 DNA: TGTGCCAGCAGTCCCGACAGGGTCCGAGGAAACACCATATATTTT
clone size: NA; V gene: TRBV29-1; J gene: TRBJ2-5; D gene: NA; CDR3 protein: CSVGSWGETQYF; CDR3 DNA: TGCAGCGTTGGGAGTTGGGGAGAGACCCAGTACTTC
clone size: NA; V gene: TRBV28; J gene: TRBJ2-5; D gene: NA; CDR3 protein: CASSIYHQQETQYF; CDR3 DNA: TGTGCCAGCAGTATTTACCACCAGCAAGAGACCCAGTACTTC
clone size: few; V gene: TRBV25-1; J gene: TRBJ1-3; D gene: TRBD1; CDR3 protein: CASSDRGQGNTIYF; CDR3 DNA: TGTGCCAGCAGTGACAGGGGGCAAGGAAACACCATATATTTT
clone size: NA; V gene: TRBV19; J gene: TRBJ2-7; D gene: NA; CDR3 protein: CASSITGARYEQYF; CDR3 DNA: TGTGCCAGTAGTATAACGGGGGCGAGGTACGAGCAGTACTTC
clone size: NA; V gene: TRBV5-1; J gene: TRBJ2-2; D gene: NA; CDR3 protein: CASMGIPFTNTGELFF; CDR3 DNA: TGCGCCAGCATGGGTATTCCTTTTACGAACACCGGGGAGCTGTTTTTT
clone size: many; V gene: TRBV19; J gene: TRBJ2-3; D gene: TRBD1; CDR3 protein: CASSRDRATDTQYF; CDR3 DNA: TGTGCCAGTAGTAGGGACAGGGCTACAGATACGCAGTATTTT
clone size: few; V gene: TRBV7-2; J gene: TRBJ2-7; D gene: TRBD1; CDR3 protein: CASSLETGREQYF; CDR3 DNA: TGTGCCAGCAGCTTAGAGACAGGGCGAGAGCAGTACTTC
clone size: NA; V gene: TRBV11-2; J gene: TRBJ1-6; D gene: NA; CDR3 protein: CASSPHGSPLHF; CDR3 DNA: TGTGCCAGCAGCCCCCATGGTTCACCCCTCCACTTT
clone size: few; V gene: TRBV11-2; J gene: TRBJ2-7; D gene: NA; CDR3 protein: CASSPRQSYEQYF; CDR3 DNA: TGTGCCAGCAGCCCAAGACAGTCCTACGAGCAGTACTTC
clone size: NA; V gene: TRBV10-3; J gene: TRBJ1-2; D gene: TRBD1; CDR3 protein: CAISLTGGLDGYTF; CDR3 DNA: TGTGCCATCAGCCTTACAGGGGGCCTGGATGGCTACACCTTC
clone size: NA; V gene: TRBV5-1; J gene: TRBJ2-5; D gene: TRBD2; CDR3 protein: CASSSGTSRRETQYF; CDR3 DNA: TGCGCCAGCAGCTCCGGGACTAGCAGACGGGAGACCCAGTACTTC
clone size: NA; V gene: TRBV11-2; J gene: TRBJ2-1; D gene: NA; CDR3 protein: CASSSRDHNNEQFF; CDR3 DNA: TGTGCCAGCAGCTCCCGGGACCATAACAATGAGCAGTTCTTC
clone size: NA; V gene: TRBV19; J gene: TRBJ2-5; D gene: NA; CDR3 protein: CASSIEGRRQTQYF; CDR3 DNA: TGTGCCAGTAGTATCGAAGGACGCCGCCAGACCCAGTACTTC
clone size: NA; V gene: TRBV9; J gene: TRBJ2-5; D gene: NA; CDR3 protein: CASSVAGGRGETQYF; CDR3 DNA: TGTGCCAGCAGCGTAGCAGGGGGGCGGGGAGAGACCCAGTACTTC
clone size: NA; V gene: TRBV28; J gene: TRBJ2-7; D gene: NA; CDR3 protein: CASSFYGSRGPRAYEQYF; CDR3 DNA: TGTGCCAGCAGTTTTTACGGTAGCAGGGGCCCTCGAGCCTACGAGCAGTACTTC
clone size: once; V gene: TRBV29-1; J gene: TRBJ2-7; D gene: NA; CDR3 protein: CSAMGGGQREYEQYF; CDR3 DNA: TGCAGCGCCATGGGCGGGGGCCAGAGGGAGTACGAGCAGTACTTC
clone size: NA; V gene: TRBV30; J gene: TRBJ1-2; D gene: NA; CDR3 protein: CAWSLRPAPGTF; CDR3 DNA: TGTGCCTGGAGTTTACGACCGGCCCCCGGCACCTTC
clone size: NA; V gene: TRBV4-3; J gene: TRBJ1-1; D gene: NA; CDR3 protein: CASSPYTGKISEAFF; CDR3 DNA: TGCGCCAGCAGCCCGTACACAGGGAAGATTTCTGAAGCTTTCTTT
clone size: NA; V gene: TRBV10-3; J gene: TRBJ2-6; D gene: NA; CDR3 protein: CAISEYSTGTGANVLTF; CDR3 DNA: TGTGCCATCAGTGAGTACTCTACAGGGACGGGGGCCAACGTCCTGACTTTC
clone size: NA; V gene: TRBV9; J gene: TRBJ2-7; D gene: TRBD1; CDR3 protein: CASSAGQGGYEQYF; CDR3 DNA: TGTGCCAGCAGCGCCGGACAGGGGGGTTACGAGCAGTACTTC
clone size: once; V gene: TRBV5-6; J gene: TRBJ2-1; D gene: NA; CDR3 protein: CASSLLVLARNEQFF; CDR3 DNA: TGTGCCAGCAGCTTGTTGGTTCTAGCTAGGAATGAGCAGTTCTTC
clone size: NA; V gene: TRBV7-9; J gene: TRBJ2-1; D gene: NA; CDR3 protein: CASRNRGINEQFF; CDR3 DNA: TGTGCCAGCAGAAATAGAGGCATCAATGAGCAGTTCTTC
clone size: NA; V gene: TRBV11-2; J gene: TRBJ2-3; D gene: NA; CDR3 protein: CASSLRGTDTQYF; CDR3 DNA: TGTGCCAGCAGCTTGCGGGGCACAGATACGCAGTATTTT
clone size: NA; V gene: TRBV6-4; J gene: TRBJ1-2; D gene: NA; CDR3 protein: CASSDTTEVGGYTF; CDR3 DNA: TGTGCCAGCAGTGACACGACAGAAGTGGGGGGCTACACCTTC
clone size: NA; V gene: TRBV14; J gene: TRBJ2-5; D gene: NA; CDR3 protein: CASSLVGTAEETQYF; CDR3 DNA: TGTGCCAGCAGCCTCGTAGGGACGGCGGAAGAGACCCAGTACTTC
clone size: many; V gene: TRBV28; J gene: TRBJ1-5; D gene: NA; CDR3 protein: CASATAGAQHF; CDR3 DNA: TGTGCCTCGGCCACAGCCGGGGCCCAGCATTTT
clone size: few; V gene: TRBV5-1; J gene: TRBJ2-5; D gene: NA; CDR3 protein: CASSLANPGIGQTQYF; CDR3 DNA: TGCGCCAGCAGCTTGGCCAACCCAGGGATCGGCCAGACCCAGTACTTC
clone size: many; V gene: TRBV29-1; J gene: TRBJ2-7; D gene: TRBD2; CDR3 protein: CSVERASGSYEQYF; CDR3 DNA: TGCAGCGTTGAAAGGGCTAGCGGGAGCTACGAGCAGTACTTC
clone size: NA; V gene: TRBV28; J gene: TRBJ1-3; D gene: NA; CDR3 protein: CASSNLGGGSSGNTIYF; CDR3 DNA: TGTGCCAGCAGCAACCTGGGGGGAGGGAGCTCTGGAAACACCATATATTTT
clone size: once; V gene: TRBV6-5; J gene: TRBJ2-6; D gene: NA; CDR3 protein: CASSYAYHSGANVLTF; CDR3 DNA: TGTGCCAGCAGTTACGCGTATCATTCTGGGGCCAACGTCCTGACTTTC